This passage covers 19 T cell receptor beta chains from one sample sequenced in a study of blood T cell repertoires in COVID-19. Some clones are missing from TCRdb's copy, which holds only in-frame ones; the method was immunoSEQ multiplex PCR. The repertoire consists of almost 400,000 clones, with roughly nine tenths occurring once and the leading ten covering about 1.7%. The sample taken for sequencing was PBMCs or T cells enriched from blood (not recorded which). Receptors were obtained from a woman in her 30s who had recovered from COVID-19.

This clone was seen a handful of times. This specimen includes other DNA sequences encoding the same CDR3. The chain recombines TRBV6-2 or TRBV6-3 with TRBJ1-1, with TRBD1 matching 8 bases. This CDR3 is 13 amino acids long. The junction had 5 bases not matched to a gene; V was cut back by 5 bases and J by 6 bases. The germline gives CDR1 MNHEY, CDR2 SVGEGT. CDR3 nucleotides: TGTGCCAGCAGTCGCGGACAGGGTGCTGAAGCTTTCTTT. It translates to CASSRGQGAEAFF.

The genes are TRBV12-3 or TRBV12-4 and TRBJ1-2; D is undetermined. Trimming left V 3 bases short and J 8 bases short, with 13 bases between. The CDR3 is made up of 13 amino acids. For the CDR3, the DNA is TGTGCCAGCAGTTTGCCCGGGTCTGGCGGCTACACCTTC. Its translation is CASSLPGSGGYTF.

The chain has TRBV3-1 (or the pseudogene TRBV3-2) and TRBJ1-1; 11 positions agree with TRBD1. Germline-derived CDR1 and CDR2 are LGHDT and YNNKEL (reference sequence). The CDR3 has 15 amino acids. V gave up 1 base and J gave up 3 bases; unmatched junction bases: 1. CDR3 nucleotide sequence: TGTGCCAGCAGCCAAGCGGACAGGGGGCACACTGAAGCTTTCTTT. As protein: CASSQADRGHTEAFF.

The gene calls are TRBV19 and TRBJ2-1, with D tentatively TRBD1 (6 bases). Trimming removed 6 bases at V and 15 bases at J, with 15 bases between. The CDR3 runs 11 residues. Germline V lookup: CDR1 LNHDA, CDR2 SQIVND (reference sequence). The CDR3 DNA follows: TGTGCCAGTAGCGGACAGTTAGTGCCGTTCTTC. Translation gives CASSGQLVPFF. Variable domain in full (rest from reference TRBV19 and TRBJ2-1): DGGITQSPKYLFRKEGQNVTLSCEQNLNHDAMYWYRQDPGQGLRLIYYSQIVNDFQKGDIAEGYSVSREKKESFPLTVTSAQKNPTAFYLCASSGQLVPFFGPGTRLTVL.

This chain connects TRBV12-3 or TRBV12-4 to TRBJ1-6; maybe TRBD1 (6 bases). This CDR3 is built from 13 residues. The V and J ends lost 5 bases and 8 bases respectively, with 10 bases between them. The CDR3 reads CASSLKGDSPLHF. In DNA form, the CDR3 reads TGTGCCAGCAGTCTCAAGGGGGATTCACCCCTCCACTTT.

Here the CDR3 DNA reads TGTGCTAGTGAAGTTAGCCATGAGCAGTTCTTC. This codes for CASEVSHEQFF. The chain is built from TRBV12-5 and TRBJ2-1; D ambiguous. Looked up from germline, CDR1 is LGHNT and CDR2 is FRNRAP. Trimming took off 7 bases at V and 8 bases at J, with 9 bases between the two ends. CDR3 length equals 11 residues.

The gene calls are TRBV19 and TRBJ2-1, with D maybe TRBD2 (7 bases). This CDR3 has 16 amino acids. Trimming cost V 2 bases and J 7 bases, with 18 bases left between them. CDR1 and CDR2 from the germline V gene are LNHDA and SQIVND (reference sequence). This chain's CDR3 is CASSIYEGGLKNEQFF. The CDR3 nucleotides read TGTGCCAGTAGTATATATGAGGGGGGGCTGAAAAATGAGCAGTTCTTC.

The J gene is TRBJ1-1, the V gene TRBV5-1; a possible D gene is TRBD1 (6 bases). Per the germline V gene, CDR1 is SGHRS and CDR2 is YFSETQ. The CDR3 is 16 amino acids. The V end was cut by 0 bases, the J end by 1 base, with 13 bases between. In DNA form, the CDR3 reads TGCGCCAGCAGCTTGGTTTCGGGACACCCGAACACTGAAGCTTTCTTT. This codes for CASSLVSGHPNTEAFF.

The gene calls are TRBV14 and TRBJ2-2; D perhaps matches TRBD1 (6 bases). This CDR3 comprises 17 residues. The germline V gene encodes CDR1 SGHDN and CDR2 FVKESK. V was pared by 2 bases and J by 6 bases, with 19 bases between. As DNA, the CDR3 is TGTGCCAGCAGCCAAACCCTGGACAGTCATGGTTCCGGGGAGCTGTTTTTT. Protein sequence: CASSQTLDSHGSGELFF. Complete variable domain (other parts from reference TRBV14 and TRBJ2-2): EAGVTQFPSHSVIEKGQTVTLRCDPISGHDNLYWYRRVMGKEIKFLLHFVKESKQDESGMPNNRFLAERTGGTYSTLKVQPAELEDSGVYFCASSQTLDSHGSGELFFGEGSRLTVL.

The rearrangement links TRBV5-1 to TRBJ1-3; D call uncertain. V gave up 4 bases and J gave up 0 bases, with 17 bases separating them. The germline V gene encodes CDR1 SGHRS and CDR2 YFSETQ. The CDR3 loop spans 17 amino acids. The CDR3 region is CASSSFEARDSGNTIYF. The CDR3, as DNA: TGCGCCAGCAGCAGCTTCGAGGCACGGGACTCTGGAAACACCATATATTTT.

Notes on this clone: A read error may produce the germline difference seen at one junction end. This chain links TRBV28 with TRBJ2-3; TRBD2 aligns across 8 bases. The germline gives CDR1 MDHEN, CDR2 SYDVKM. The CDR3 loop spans 17 amino acids. CDR3 residues: CASSLWRTSKPGDTQYF. The CDR3 DNA reads TGTGCCAGCAGTCTATGGAGGACTAGCAAGCCTGGGGATACGCAGTATTTT.

The chain uses TRBV3-1 (or the pseudogene TRBV3-2) and TRBJ1-4, with TRBD1 matching over 7 bases. The CDR3 length is 16 residues. Germline V gives CDR1 LGHDT, CDR2 YNNKEL (reference sequence). The V and J ends lost 4 bases and 4 bases, in that order; junction bases with no gene match: 9. In DNA, the CDR3 is TGTGCCAGCAGCCCCGCGCCGGCAGGGGGTAATGAAAAACTGTTTTTT. Translated, it gives CASSPAPAGGNEKLFF.

The rearrangement uses TRBV7-9 and TRBJ2-6; maybe TRBD2 (5 bases). There are 16 residues in the CDR3. Germline CDR1 SEHNR, CDR2 FQNEAQ (reference sequence). The germline V and J ends were trimmed by 1 base and 2 bases, with 9 bases remaining between them. Written as DNA, the CDR3 is TGTGCCAGCAGCTTAGTCTCGGGGACTGGGGCCAACGTCCTGACTTTC. Translated: CASSLVSGTGANVLTF.

The chain joins TRBV9 to TRBJ2-2, with a possible D match to TRBD1 (6 bases). The ends were cut back, 0 bases at V and 5 bases at J, with 17 bases in the middle. The CDR3 runs to 17 residues. Germline CDR1 reads SGDLS; CDR2 reads YYNGEE. Here the CDR3 DNA reads TGTGCCAGCAGCGTAGGAATGACAGGTCCCCTTACCGGGGAGCTGTTTTTT. As protein: CASSVGMTGPLTGELFF.

The chain joins TRBV27 to TRBJ1-6; D uncertain. CDR3 length: 17 amino acids. CDR1 is MNHEY and CDR2 is SMNVEV in the germline V gene (reference sequence). Trimming left V 4 bases short and J 5 bases short, with 18 bases between. The chain's CDR3 is CASSSPPGRANNSPLHF. The CDR3 region has the DNA TGTGCCAGCAGTTCTCCCCCTGGGAGGGCGAATAATTCACCCCTCCACTTT.

The chain is built from TRBV11-1 and TRBJ1-1; no reliable D call. The CDR3 is 14 amino acids. The germline V gene encodes CDR1 SGHAT and CDR2 FQDESV (reference sequence). Trimming cost V 1 base and J 4 bases, with 10 bases left between them. CDR3 coding DNA: TGTGCCAGCAGCTTAGGCGTGGGCTCCACTGAAGCTTTCTTT. As protein: CASSLGVGSTEAFF.

The CDR3 region is CASSSPGTGFYYYEQYF. In DNA, the CDR3 is TGTGCCAGCAGTTCCCCCGGGACAGGATTTTACTACTACGAGCAGTACTTC. The genes are TRBV28 and TRBJ2-7, with 8 positions matching TRBD1. With V trimmed by 4 bases and J by 3 bases, 14 bases remained unmatched. This CDR3 is built from 17 residues. Germline V gene sequence: CDR1 MDHEN, CDR2 SYDVKM.

The J gene is TRBJ1-1, the V gene TRBV15, with D unresolved. The CDR3 contains 11 residues. Germline CDR1 LNHNV, CDR2 YYDKDF (reference sequence). Trimming took off 5 bases at V and 7 bases at J, with 8 bases between the two ends. The CDR3 nucleotides are TGTGCCACCAGCGCGGGTCTTGAAGCTTTCTTT. It encodes CATSAGLEAFF.

V gene TRBV19 combines with J gene TRBJ1-2; D is unclear. The CDR3 length is 15 residues. The ends were cut back, 7 bases at V and 4 bases at J, with 19 bases in the middle. Germline CDR1 reads LNHDA; CDR2 reads SQIVND (reference sequence). The CDR3 DNA is TGTGCCAGTACTCTAACCCTAAGTCTCTCCTATGGCTACACCTTC. Protein sequence: CASTLTLSLSYGYTF.